A single sample is the source of the 19 T cell receptor beta chains below, sequenced in a study of Tregs in tolerant kidney transplant recipients. Mixed chimerism was transient after nonmyeloablative marrow transplants from related graft donors. The method was immunoSEQ multiplex PCR; TCRdb's version includes in-frame clones alone and lacks a portion of them. The sample includes more than 20,000 clones, over 70% of them seen just once. The sequencing used CD8+ T cells from blood (PBMCs), collected 6 months after the transplant. The receptors originated from a human patient who received a combined kidney and bone marrow transplant. The T cells may come from the graft donor.

The chain carries TRBV11-2 and TRBJ2-7, with 8 bases matching TRBD1. This CDR3 is 14 amino acids long. V lost 5 bases to trimming and J lost 2 bases; unmatched junction nucleotides: 5. The germline V gene has CDR1 SGHAT and CDR2 FQNNGV. The CDR3 here is CASSVGQGPYEQYF. The CDR3 DNA reads TGTGCCAGCAGCGTAGGACAGGGTCCCTACGAGCAGTACTTC.

This rearrangement joins TRBV30 to TRBJ1-2, with 7 bases that match TRBD1. The CDR3 loop spans 10 amino acids. Germline V gene data show CDR1 as GTSNPN and CDR2 as SVGIG (reference sequence). V trimming: 8 bases; J trimming: 8 bases; junction bases outside the gene matches: 5. In DNA form, the CDR3 reads TGTGCCAGATACAGGGGCGGCTACACCTTC. It translates to CARYRGGYTF.

In regard to this clone: Mismatch with germline at one junction end may stem from a read error. Within the sample, other DNA sequences also encode this same CDR3. V gene TRBV7-6 combines with J gene TRBJ2-7; a weak D match, TRBD2 (5 bases). The germline V gene has CDR1 SGHVS and CDR2 FNYEAQ. The CDR3 is made up of 12 amino acids. This CDR3 reads CASSLASHEQYF. In DNA, the CDR3 is TGTGCCAGCAGTTTAGCGAGCCACGAGCAGTACTTC.

This clone was found a few times. The rearrangement joins TRBV4-3 to TRBJ2-1, with D possibly matching TRBD2 (5 bases). CDR3 length equals 13 residues. Germline V gene data show CDR1 as LGHNA and CDR2 as YSLEER. V gave up 0 bases and J gave up 13 bases, with 13 bases separating them. The DNA of the CDR3 is TGCGCCAGCAGCCAAGACCCGGGAATTCGTCAGTTCTTC. Translation: CASSQDPGIRQFF.

V usage is TRBV27 and J usage is TRBJ2-1, with TRBD2 matching over 12 bases. The CDR3 spans 16 residues. Germline CDR1 and CDR2: MNHEY and SMNVEV (reference sequence). Unmatched junction bases numbered 7, after V lost 6 bases and J lost 4 bases. In nucleotides, the CDR3 is TGTGCCAGCAGGTCAACTAGCGGGGGGCAATACAATGAGCAGTTCTTC. This codes for CASRSTSGGQYNEQFF.

This clone occurred a few times. The V and J genes are TRBV9 and TRBJ1-1; maybe TRBD1 (5 bases). V gave up 5 bases and J gave up 3 bases, with 11 bases separating them. The germline CDR1 and CDR2 sequences are SGDLS and YYNGEE. There are 13 residues in the CDR3. The CDR3 spells CASSAQGYTEAFF. Written as DNA, the CDR3 is TGTGCCAGCAGTGCCCAGGGATACACTGAAGCTTTCTTT.

The V call is TRBV4-1, the J call TRBJ1-3; the D gene is possibly TRBD1 (6 bases). The CDR3 loop spans 16 amino acids. Germline CDR1 MGHRA, CDR2 YSYEKL. Trimming removed 4 bases at V and 2 bases at J, with 15 bases between. This CDR3 is CASSRWTGTTGNTIYF. The CDR3 nucleotides are TGCGCCAGCAGCCGATGGACCGGGACAACTGGAAACACCATATATTTT.

This chain joins TRBV4-1 and TRBJ2-5; D unclear. The end of the DNA fits TRBJ2-7 better, so the J call may be wrong. This CDR3 contains 13 residues. CDR1 and CDR2 from the germline V gene are MGHRA and YSYEKL. CDR3 sequence: CASSDRVHYEQYF. The DNA of the CDR3 is TGCGCCAGCAGCGACCGGGTTCACTACGAGCAGTACTTC.

This clone was found a few times. In DNA, the CDR3 is TGCGCCAGCAGCCAGGCCCTTAGCGGGAGGGGGACCTACGAGCAGTACTTC. Its protein product is CASSQALSGRGTYEQYF. The chain uses TRBV4-3 and TRBJ2-7, with 11 positions matching TRBD2. CDR1 is LGHNA, CDR2 YSLEER, per germline. The V gene end was trimmed by 3 bases and the J gene end by 2 bases; junction bases not matched to a gene: 9. This CDR3 is built from 17 residues.

The chain combines TRBV5-4 with TRBJ2-7; 11 bases are a match to TRBD2. V lost 0 bases and J lost 7; bases outside the gene matches: 6. This CDR3 is built from 15 residues. Germline assignment: CDR1 SGHNT and CDR2 YYREEE (reference sequence). Here the CDR3 DNA reads TGTGCCAGCAGCTTGGAACTAGCGGGAGTCGGAGAGCAGTACTTC. It is translated as CASSLELAGVGEQYF.

The chain uses TRBV27 and TRBJ2-5; the D gene is possibly TRBD2 (6 bases). The CDR3 is made up of 13 amino acids. Germline values: CDR1 MNHEY, CDR2 SMNVEV (reference sequence). V was pared by 2 bases and J by 4 bases, with 8 bases between. CDR3 sequence: CASSLGRGETQYF. CDR3 coding DNA: TGTGCCAGCAGTTTAGGGCGGGGAGAGACCCAGTACTTC.

The rearrangement joins TRBV7-6 to TRBJ2-7, with 9 bases identical to TRBD2. This CDR3 is 14 amino acids long. V shed 3 bases and J 7 bases; nucleotides not matched to a gene: 7. The germline gives CDR1 SGHVS, CDR2 FNYEAQ. Here the CDR3 DNA reads TGTGCCAGCAGCTTGGGCGGGGGGGCGGCGGAGCAGTACTTC. As protein: CASSLGGGAAEQYF.

The V and J genes are TRBV30 and TRBJ2-1; D uncertain. V was trimmed by 0 bases and J by 1 base, leaving 7 bases between them. The CDR3 runs 14 residues. Germline CDR1 GTSNPN, CDR2 SVGIG (reference sequence). The CDR3 loop is CAWSVPVSYNEQFF. Written as DNA, the CDR3 is TGTGCCTGGAGTGTACCAGTTTCCTACAATGAGCAGTTCTTC.

The chain employs TRBV11-2 and TRBJ2-1, with 8 bases that match TRBD1. The CDR3 has 14 residues. V was clipped by 3 bases and J by 3 bases; unmatched bases: 1. Germline values: CDR1 SGHAT, CDR2 FQNNGV. CDR3 sequence reads: CASSFGQGYNEQFF. The CDR3 region has the DNA TGTGCCAGCAGCTTTGGACAGGGCTACAATGAGCAGTTCTTC.

This clone was seen more than once but under ten times. This chain connects TRBV30 to TRBJ2-7, with unresolved D. Germline V gives CDR1 GTSNPN, CDR2 SVGIG (reference sequence). Trimming took 1 base from V and 5 from J, leaving 12 bases between them. The length of the CDR3 is 13 residues. This CDR3 reads CAWSALPNDEQYF. The CDR3 DNA sequence: TGTGCCTGGAGTGCGCTCCCTAATGACGAGCAGTACTTC.

The chain employs TRBV7-9 and TRBJ2-5; 9 bases line up with TRBD2. The CDR3 sequence is 13 residues long. Germline V CDR1 and CDR2: SEHNR, FQNEAQ (reference sequence). After removal of 3 bases from V and 5 bases from J, the junction contained 1 base not matched to a gene. The CDR3 region is CASSLGLAETQYF. Written as DNA, the CDR3 is TGTGCCAGCAGCTTGGGACTAGCCGAGACCCAGTACTTC.

V usage is TRBV4-1 and J usage is TRBJ2-2; TRBD1 aligns across 9 bases. From germline, CDR1 is MGHRA and CDR2 YSYEKL. V trimming: 8 bases; J trimming: 5 bases; junction bases outside the gene matches: 6. The CDR3 spans 14 residues. In nucleotides, the CDR3 is TGCGCCAGCTCCGGGACAGGGCAAACCGGGGAGCTGTTTTTT. Its translation: CASSGTGQTGELFF.

This clone was seen only once. V is TRBV9 and J is TRBJ1-2; D remains unclear. There are 15 residues in the CDR3. The V and J ends lost 2 bases and 1 base respectively, with 12 bases between them. From germline, CDR1 is SGDLS and CDR2 YYNGEE. CDR3 region: CASSVDDGVNYGYTF. CDR3 DNA sequence: TGTGCCAGCAGCGTGGACGACGGGGTTAACTATGGCTACACCTTC.

The chain employs TRBV10-3 and TRBJ2-7; D possibly corresponds to TRBD1 (6 bases). Germline assignment: CDR1 ENHRY and CDR2 SYGVKD. Trimming left V 6 bases short and J 3 bases short, with 9 bases between. The CDR3 length is 12 residues. Here the CDR3 reads CAIRRDNYEQYF. In nucleotides, the CDR3 is TGTGCCATCAGACGGGACAACTACGAGCAGTACTTC.